These T cell receptor beta chains were read from a single sample in a study of T cells in Graves' hyperthyroidism and ophthalmopathy. TCRdb fed the multiplex PCR reads into MiXCR, producing one record per CDR3 protein. The data show some 400,000 distinct CDR3 sequences, more than 11% seen once. Sequenced sample: blood. The receptors stem from a woman aged 60-75 years with Graves' hyperthyroidism. The CDR3 runs from the conserved cysteine through the conserved F or W. Size values are once, few and many counts, or a class for expanded clones, and some rows have none.

v_call: TRBV25-1; clone_size: few; j_call: TRBJ2-5; cdr3_aa: CASSEPAGPQETQYF
v_call: TRBV5-5; clone_size: few; j_call: TRBJ1-4; cdr3_aa: CASSLVGDHEKLFF
v_call: TRBV7-9; clone_size: many; j_call: TRBJ2-7; cdr3_aa: CASSSGVARAHNF
v_call: TRBV20-1; clone_size: many; j_call: TRBJ2-7; cdr3_aa: CSASGTGGEQYF
v_call: TRBV20-1; clone_size: few; j_call: TRBJ2-5; cdr3_aa: CSALHLGQGGETQYF
v_call: TRBV2; clone_size: many; j_call: TRBJ2-7; cdr3_aa: CASTQQRGPSEQYF
v_call: TRBV6-1; clone_size: many; j_call: TRBJ2-1; cdr3_aa: CASRPGGLGPSSYNEQFF
v_call: TRBV4-2; clone_size: .; j_call: TRBJ2-1; cdr3_aa: CASSQALLAASSYNEQFF
v_call: TRBV4-2; clone_size: many; j_call: TRBJ1-2; cdr3_aa: CASSPTYGAHYGYTF
v_call: TRBV29-1; clone_size: .; j_call: TRBJ2-7; cdr3_aa: CSVAAIAGGDEQYF
v_call: TRBV18; clone_size: many; j_call: TRBJ2-7; cdr3_aa: CASSRRENEQYF
v_call: TRBV18; clone_size: few; j_call: TRBJ2-4; cdr3_aa: CASSPVGGQGIQYF
v_call: TRBV7-3; clone_size: .; j_call: TRBJ2-3; cdr3_aa: CASSLTGGLAGRTDTQYF
v_call: TRBV19; clone_size: few; j_call: TRBJ1-2; cdr3_aa: CASSPTGAIYGYTF
v_call: TRBV30; clone_size: many; j_call: TRBJ1-1; cdr3_aa: CAWGFLWTEAFF
v_call: TRBV7-2; clone_size: .; j_call: TRBJ2-7; cdr3_aa: CASSTRTSGNLQYF
v_call: TRBV6-1; clone_size: many; j_call: TRBJ2-5; cdr3_aa: CASSARDRREETQYF
v_call: TRBV2; clone_size: many; j_call: TRBJ2-3; cdr3_aa: CASGEGLADTQYF
v_call: TRBV27; clone_size: many; j_call: TRBJ2-7; cdr3_aa: CASSFSVGDEQYF
v_call: TRBV5-1; clone_size: few; j_call: TRBJ2-7; cdr3_aa: CASRTSESSYEQYF
v_call: TRBV10-3; clone_size: many; j_call: TRBJ1-1; cdr3_aa: CAISGQGVNTEAFF
v_call: TRBV19; clone_size: few; j_call: TRBJ1-1; cdr3_aa: CASRTEGGYTEAFF
v_call: TRBV24-1; clone_size: few; j_call: TRBJ2-4; cdr3_aa: CATSDGDRDIQYF
v_call: TRBV10-3; clone_size: many; j_call: TRBJ2-1; cdr3_aa: CAISELLAGRGHNEQFF
v_call: TRBV30; clone_size: many; j_call: TRBJ2-2; cdr3_aa: CAWSWLADTGELFF